This is a list of T cell receptor beta chains from one sample in a study of T cell changes during pregnancy in multiple sclerosis. Libraries were prepared by immunoSEQ multiplex PCR; TCRdb keeps only in-frame clonotypes and omits some of them. The table has some 63,000 clones, roughly nine tenths seen once. The specimen comprised peripheral blood, sampled before pregnancy. These receptor sequences come from a female donor with multiple sclerosis, enrolled in a pregnancy study. The CDR3 runs from the conserved cysteine through the conserved F or W. D genes are given only for firm matches. Size is omitted from some rows. Given values are once, few, many or a class for expanded clones.

>TRBV5-5|.|15|TRBJ2-5|TRBD2
TGTGCCAGCAGCTTGTGGGGGGGGTTGCAAGAGACCCAGTACTTC
CASSLWGGLQETQYF
>TRBV29-1|.|17|TRBJ2-1|TRBD1
TGCAGCGTTCGGGACAGGGGCTGGAAGCAGTCGGGGGATGAGCAGTTCTTC
CSVRDRGWKQSGDEQFF
>TRBV15|.|17|TRBJ1-1|.
TGTGCCACCAGCCACCCTGGGCAGCTAGCAATGAACACTGAAGCTTTCTTT
CATSHPGQLAMNTEAFF
>TRBV7-3|.|15|TRBJ2-3|.
TGTGCCAGCAGCTTTAGCGCCCCCCCCACAGATACGCAGTATTTT
CASSFSAPPTDTQYF
>TRBV9|.|14|TRBJ2-1|.
TGTGCCAGCAGCGTAGGGGGGGGGCGGAATGAGCAGTTCTTC
CASSVGGGRNEQFF
>TRBV18|.|16|TRBJ2-1|TRBD2
TGTGCCAGCTCACCACTAGCGGGGGCCTCCTACAATGAGCAGTTCTTC
CASSPLAGASYNEQFF
>TRBV7-2|.|15|TRBJ2-5|TRBD2
TGTGCCAGCAGCCGGCTCGGACTAGAGGGAGAGACCCAGTACTTC
CASSRLGLEGETQYF
>TRBV5-6|.|11|TRBJ1-1|.
TGTGCCAGCAGCTTGCAGACTGAAGCTTTCTTT
CASSLQTEAFF
>TRBV4-3|once|13|TRBJ1-2|.
TGCGCCAGCAGCCAAGCGGGGAACTATGGCTACACCTTC
CASSQAGNYGYTF
>TRBV9|.|13|TRBJ1-2|.
TGTGCCAGCAGCCCCAGGGGAGGGGATGGCTACACCTTC
CASSPRGGDGYTF
>TRBV5-4|.|19|TRBJ1-3|TRBD1
TGTGCCAGCAGCCCGAGGCGCCCTGGGGACAGGGGCTTTGGAAACACCATATATTTT
CASSPRRPGDRGFGNTIYF
>TRBV9|.|15|TRBJ1-2|TRBD1
TGTGCCAGCAGCGTAGGAGGACAGGGGGGGTATGGCTACACCTTC
CASSVGGQGGYGYTF
>TRBV4-3|.|15|TRBJ1-5|.
TGCGCCAGCAGCCAAGTATGGGGGGGTAATCAGCCCCAGCATTTT
CASSQVWGGNQPQHF
>TRBV7-2|.|14|TRBJ1-1|TRBD1
TGTGCCACCTCACCGGACAGGCTGAACACTGAAGCTTTCTTT
CATSPDRLNTEAFF
>TRBV5-8|.|15|TRBJ2-3|TRBD1
TGTGCCAGCAGCTCGGGACAGGACACCACAGATACGCAGTATTTT
CASSSGQDTTDTQYF
>TRBV11-1|.|13|TRBJ1-1|.
TGTGCCAGCAGCCCGCAGGGGAACTCTGAAGCTTTCTTT
CASSPQGNSEAFF
>TRBV27|.|17|TRBJ2-1|TRBD1
TGTGCCAGCAGAAGAACAGGGGATGGCAACCTACATGGACATGGGTTCTTC
CASRRTGDGNLHGHGFF
>TRBV5-4|.|15|TRBJ2-5|.
TGTGCCAGCAGCGCCAGACTAGTGGGAGGAGAGACCCAGTACTTC
CASSARLVGGETQYF
>TRBV7-2|.|15|TRBJ2-5|TRBD1
TGTGCCAGCAGCGCCCGGGACAGGAACCAAGAGACCCAGTACTTC
CASSARDRNQETQYF
>TRBV19|once|15|TRBJ2-7|.
TGTGCCAGTAGTAGCCACGCAGGGGCAGGCTACGAGCAGTACTTC
CASSSHAGAGYEQYF
>TRBV6-6|.|16|TRBJ2-3|TRBD2
TGTGCCAGCAGAGTCGGGGCAGGGCGGGGGACAGATACGCAGTATTTT
CASRVGAGRGTDTQYF
>TRBV19|.|13|TRBJ1-1|.
TGTGCCAGTAGTATAGCCCATTACTCTGAAGCTTTCTTT
CASSIAHYSEAFF
>TRBV9|.|15|TRBJ1-4|TRBD1
TGTGCCAGCAGCGCACAGGGGTCAACTAATGAAAAACTGTTTTTT
CASSAQGSTNEKLFF
>TRBV10-3|.|13|TRBJ2-3|TRBD2
TGTGCCATCGCGAGCGGGGACACAGATACGCAGTATTTT
CAIASGDTDTQYF
>TRBV27|.|15|TRBJ1-5|.
TGTGCCAGCAGTTTAACCCCCAGGTCTGAACAGCCCCAGCATTTT
CASSLTPRSEQPQHF
>TRBV25-1|once|14|TRBJ2-3|.
TGTGCCAGCAGTGACCCCAGGGGAGCAGATACGCAGTATTTT
CASSDPRGADTQYF
>TRBV5-4|.|15|TRBJ1-1|.
TGTGCCAGCAGCTTGCCAGGAGGTGAGGGCACTGAAGCTTTCTTT
CASSLPGGEGTEAFF
>TRBV9|.|15|TRBJ2-7|TRBD2
TGTGCCAGCAGCGTAGGCGGGGGTTCAAGAAACGAGCAGTACTTC
CASSVGGGSRNEQYF
>TRBV5-4|.|18|TRBJ1-6|.
TGTGCCAGCAGCTTGGGGCAGGTAACCGGCATATCGAATTCACCCCTCCACTTT
CASSLGQVTGISNSPLHF
>TRBV2|.|13|TRBJ1-2|.
TGTGCCAGCAGTGGGGAGGGGATCTATGGCTACACCTTC
CASSGEGIYGYTF
>TRBV4-2|.|14|TRBJ2-1|.
TGTGCCAGCAGCCAGTCGGACAGTTTAAATGAGCAGTTCTTC
CASSQSDSLNEQFF
>TRBV30|few|11|TRBJ1-3|.
TGTGCCTGGAGTGACGGGGGCACCATATATTTT
CAWSDGGTIYF
>TRBV5-1|once|15|TRBJ1-5|TRBD1
TGCGCCAGCAGCTTGGGGACAGGGAGGAATCAGCCCCAGCATTTT
CASSLGTGRNQPQHF
>TRBV28|.|14|TRBJ2-2|TRBD1
TGTGCCAGCAGTGGGACAGCCCTCCCGTCGGAGCTGTTTTTT
CASSGTALPSELFF
>TRBV6-5|.|14|TRBJ1-5|TRBD1
TGTGCCACGCCGACAGGGCGGGTAAATCAGCCCCAGCATTTT
CATPTGRVNQPQHF
>TRBV30|.|12|TRBJ1-1|TRBD1
TGTGCCTGGAGTACGGGGACAGGGGGAGCTTTCTTT
CAWSTGTGGAFF
>TRBV30|.|13|TRBJ2-7|.
TGTGCCTGGATTGACAGCGAAGGCTACGAGCAGTACTTC
CAWIDSEGYEQYF
>TRBV25-1|.|14|TRBJ1-4|.
TGTGCCAGCAGCCTCTCGAACGGGTTTGAAAAACTGTTTTTT
CASSLSNGFEKLFF
>TRBV7-2|.|17|TRBJ2-3|TRBD2
TGTGCCAGCAGTAATTGGGACTACCTTTCCTCCACAGATACGCAGTATTTT
CASSNWDYLSSTDTQYF
>TRBV15|medium-sized|16|TRBJ1-6|TRBD1
TGTGCCACCAGCAGAGATCCGGGACAGGGATATTCACCCCTCCACTTT
CATSRDPGQGYSPLHF
>TRBV7-3|.|14|TRBJ2-7|TRBD2
TGTGCCAGCAGCTTAGCGGGGGGGCCGGGCGAGCAGTACTTC
CASSLAGGPGEQYF